The text below deals with one T cell receptor beta chain. Its antigen is currently unknown. Primers used in a second PCR of about 6 to 11 cycles were a sample-barcoded 5' primer and a J-beta primer mix. A 12-random-nucleotide template-switch adaptor tagged each cDNA molecule. There were at least 2.5 million CDR3-containing paired-end reads obtained from each sample. TCRdb ran MiXCR on the 5' RACE reads and lists one entry per CDR3 protein. This sample has 1.2 million to 1.5 million distinct CDR3 sequences, with around 59% found just once. This sample was taken from a study of blood T cells in healthy people across ages. Whole-study findings and limits: Donor CMV infection status was unknown, possibly confounding age-related changes in expanded clonotypes.

The sequenced sample was blood. This TCR derives from a man younger than 30 in good health.

For the CDR3, the DNA is TGTGCCAGCAGTCCCCTCGGGCGCCCCGCTAATGAAAAACTGTTTTTT. This sequence encodes CASSPLGRPANEKLFF. The chain carries TRBV6-1 and TRBJ1-4; no definite D call. V lost 5 bases, J lost 3 bases, and 16 bases lay in between. CDR1 and CDR2 from the germline V gene are MNHNS and SASEGT. This CDR3 comprises 16 residues.